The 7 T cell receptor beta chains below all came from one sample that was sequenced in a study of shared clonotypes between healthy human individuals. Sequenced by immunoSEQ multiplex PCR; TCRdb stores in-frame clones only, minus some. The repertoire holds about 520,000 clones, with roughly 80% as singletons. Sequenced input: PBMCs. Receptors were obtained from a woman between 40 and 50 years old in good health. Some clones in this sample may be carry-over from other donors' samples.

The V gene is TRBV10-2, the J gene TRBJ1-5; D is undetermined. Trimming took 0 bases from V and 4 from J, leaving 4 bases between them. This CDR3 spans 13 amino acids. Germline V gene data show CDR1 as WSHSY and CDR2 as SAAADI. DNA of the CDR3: TGCGCCAGCAGTGAGTCAGGGAATCAGCCCCAGCATTTT. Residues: CASSESGNQPQHF.

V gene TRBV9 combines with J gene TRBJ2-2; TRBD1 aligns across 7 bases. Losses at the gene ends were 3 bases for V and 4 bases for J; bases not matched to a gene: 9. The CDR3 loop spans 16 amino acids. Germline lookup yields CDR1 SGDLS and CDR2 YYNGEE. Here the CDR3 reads CASSEPGQGVTGELFF. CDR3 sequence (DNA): TGTGCCAGCAGCGAGCCGGGGCAGGGGGTCACCGGGGAGCTGTTTTTT.

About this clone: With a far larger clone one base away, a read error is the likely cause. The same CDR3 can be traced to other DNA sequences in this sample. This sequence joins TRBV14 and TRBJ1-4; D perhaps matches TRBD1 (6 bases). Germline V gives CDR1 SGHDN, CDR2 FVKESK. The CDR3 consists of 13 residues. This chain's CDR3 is CASSRDNNEKLFF. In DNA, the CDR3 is TGTGCCAGCAGCAGGGACAATAATGAAAAACTGTTTTTC.

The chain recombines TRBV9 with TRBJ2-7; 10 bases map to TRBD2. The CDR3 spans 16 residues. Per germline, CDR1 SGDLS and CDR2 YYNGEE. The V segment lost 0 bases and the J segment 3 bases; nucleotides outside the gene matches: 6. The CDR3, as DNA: TGTGCCAGCAGCGTAGGCTCTAGCGGGAGTTACTACGAGCAGTACTTC. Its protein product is CASSVGSSGSYYEQYF. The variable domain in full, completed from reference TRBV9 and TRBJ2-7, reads DSGVTQTPKHLITATGQRVTLRCSPRSGDLSVYWYQQSLDQGLQFLIQYYNGEERAKGNILERFSAQQFPDLHSELNLSSLELGDSALYFCASSVGSSGSYYEQYFGPGTRLTVT.

The CDR3 loop reads CAISRDANTGELFF. The CDR3 nucleotides read TGTGCCATCAGTAGGGACGCGAACACCGGGGAGCTGTTTTTT. The genes are TRBV10-3 and TRBJ2-2; the D call may be TRBD1 or TRBD2 (5 bases each). Germline V CDR1 and CDR2: ENHRY, SYGVKD. V was cut by 5 bases and J by 0 bases, with 7 bases left in between. The CDR3 contains 14 residues.

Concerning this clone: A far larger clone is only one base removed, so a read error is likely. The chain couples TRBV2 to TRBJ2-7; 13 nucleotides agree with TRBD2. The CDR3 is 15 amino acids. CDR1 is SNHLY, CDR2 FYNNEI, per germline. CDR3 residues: CASSERTSGSYGQYF. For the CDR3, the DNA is TGTGCCAGCAGTGAAAGGACTAGCGGGAGTTACGGGCAGTACTTC.

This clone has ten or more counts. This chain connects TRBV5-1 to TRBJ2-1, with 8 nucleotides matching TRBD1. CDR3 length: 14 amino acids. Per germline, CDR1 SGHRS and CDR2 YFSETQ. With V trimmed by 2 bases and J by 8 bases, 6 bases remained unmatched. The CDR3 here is CASSLTDRVDEQFF. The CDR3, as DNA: TGCGCCAGCAGCTTAACGGACAGGGTCGATGAGCAGTTCTTC.